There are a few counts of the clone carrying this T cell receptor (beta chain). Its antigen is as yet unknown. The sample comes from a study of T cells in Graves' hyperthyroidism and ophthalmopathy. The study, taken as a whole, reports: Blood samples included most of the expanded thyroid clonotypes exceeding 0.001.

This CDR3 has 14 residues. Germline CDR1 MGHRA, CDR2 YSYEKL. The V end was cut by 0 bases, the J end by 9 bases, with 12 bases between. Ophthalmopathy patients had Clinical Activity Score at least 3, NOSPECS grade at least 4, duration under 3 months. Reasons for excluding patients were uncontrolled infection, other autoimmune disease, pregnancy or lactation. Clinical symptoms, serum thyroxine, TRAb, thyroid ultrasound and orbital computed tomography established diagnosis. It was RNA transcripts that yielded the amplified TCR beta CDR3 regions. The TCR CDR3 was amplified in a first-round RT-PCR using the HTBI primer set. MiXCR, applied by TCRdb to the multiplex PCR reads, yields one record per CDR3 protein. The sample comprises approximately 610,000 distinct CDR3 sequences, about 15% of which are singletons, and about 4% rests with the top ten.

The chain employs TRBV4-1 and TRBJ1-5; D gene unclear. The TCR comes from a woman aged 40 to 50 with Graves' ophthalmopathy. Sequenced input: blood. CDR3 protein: CASSQEGSGGPQHF. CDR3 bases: TGCGCCAGCAGCCAAGAGGGGAGTGGAGGGCCCCAGCATTTT.